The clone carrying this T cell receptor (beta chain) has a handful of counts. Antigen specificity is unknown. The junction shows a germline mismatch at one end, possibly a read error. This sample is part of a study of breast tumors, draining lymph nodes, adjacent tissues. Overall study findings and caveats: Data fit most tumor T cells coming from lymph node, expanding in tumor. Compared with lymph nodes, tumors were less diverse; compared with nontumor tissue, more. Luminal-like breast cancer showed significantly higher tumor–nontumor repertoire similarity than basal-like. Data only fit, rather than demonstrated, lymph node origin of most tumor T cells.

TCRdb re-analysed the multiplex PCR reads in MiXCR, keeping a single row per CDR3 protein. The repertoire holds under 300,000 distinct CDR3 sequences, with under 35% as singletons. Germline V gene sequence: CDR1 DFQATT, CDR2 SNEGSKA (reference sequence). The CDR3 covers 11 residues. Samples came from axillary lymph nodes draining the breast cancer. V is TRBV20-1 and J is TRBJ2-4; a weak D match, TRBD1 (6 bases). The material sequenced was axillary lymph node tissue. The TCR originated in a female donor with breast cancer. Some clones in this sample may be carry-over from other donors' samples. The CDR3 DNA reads TGCAGTGCTATTCGACGGGACATTCAGTCCTTC. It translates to CSAIRRDIQSF.